These 13 T cell receptor beta chains came from one sample sequenced in a study of T-cell memory formation after mild COVID-19 (dated by TCRdb to about 2021). Libraries were made using 5' RACE. Sequencing was carried out with an Illumina NovaSeq 6000. TCRdb passed the public sequencing reads through fastp at Q25 and MiXCR, retaining productive beta sequences. Every entry covers one CDR3 protein and lists the most common genes and DNA from its rows. In all, the sample holds 310,000 or so distinct CDR3 sequences, and 15% of those were seen once. Roughly a fifth of the sample lies in the top ten. The specimen sequenced was PBMCs or a T cell subset sorted from them (not recorded which). These receptors were taken from a man aged 18 to 30 who had mild COVID-19 (a few samples of this study predate the infection). The sample titles of this study are shuffled in the database, so cell type and time point are left out; the donor was told from shared clones.

The V call is TRBV20-1, the J call TRBJ2-1, with TRBD1 matching over 9 bases. The ends lost 5 bases at V and 6 bases at J; junction bases unmatched: 14. Germline CDR1 and CDR2: DFQATT and SNEGSKA (reference sequence). This CDR3 comprises 16 residues. The CDR3 loop reads CSAPDPGQGEGNEQFF. DNA for the CDR3: TGCAGTGCTCCTGACCCGGGACAGGGAGAAGGCAATGAGCAGTTCTTC.

The genes are TRBV11-2 and TRBJ2-1, with D possibly called TRBD1 or TRBD2 (6 bases each). Germline V gene lookup returns CDR1 SGHAT and CDR2 FQNNGV. This CDR3 comprises 18 residues. V gave up 5 bases and J gave up 0 bases, with 20 bases separating them. The CDR3 sequence is CASSTPRGAGSSYNEQFF. For the CDR3, the DNA is TGTGCCAGCAGCACCCCCAGGGGAGCGGGCAGCTCCTACAATGAGCAGTTCTTC.

This clonotype was picked up a small number of times. The CDR3 spells CASRRLGSYYEQYF. The CDR3 DNA reads TGTGCCAGCAGGCGTTTAGGGTCATACTACGAGCAGTACTTC. V gene TRBV6-1 combines with J gene TRBJ2-7, with D unresolved. CDR3 length: 14 residues. The ends were cut back, 6 bases at V and 3 bases at J, with 15 bases in the middle. Per germline, CDR1 MNHNS and CDR2 SASEGT.

This clonotype has a handful of counts. V and J are TRBV7-2 and TRBJ2-5; 11 nucleotides agree with TRBD2. CDR3 length: 16 residues. CDR1 and CDR2 (germline): SGHTA, FQGNSA. The V and J ends lost 0 bases and 4 bases, in that order; junction bases with no gene match: 4. CDR3 protein: CASSLAVLAGVETQYF. For the CDR3, the DNA is TGTGCCAGCAGCTTAGCCGTACTAGCGGGGGTAGAGACCCAGTACTTC.

This clonotype was picked up one time. The chain combines TRBV7-3 with TRBJ2-1; D is unclear. In germline, CDR1 is SGHTA, CDR2 FQGTGA. V dropped 0 bases and J dropped 5 bases, with 5 bases sitting between them. This CDR3 spans 13 amino acids. CDR3 in amino acids: CASSLTIHNEQFF. The CDR3 region has the DNA TGTGCCAGCAGCTTAACGATACACAATGAGCAGTTCTTC.

V is TRBV7-9 and J is TRBJ2-1; D tentatively reads TRBD1 or TRBD2 (6 bases each). Trimming cost V 2 bases and J 10 bases, with 18 bases left between them. The CDR3 extends over 15 amino acids. Per the germline V gene, CDR1 is SEHNR and CDR2 is FQNEAQ (reference sequence). The DNA of the CDR3 is TGTGCCAGCAGCTTACGGGGGCTGATGGCAGGAGAGCAGTTCTTC. Protein: CASSLRGLMAGEQFF.

The chain recombines TRBV6-5 with TRBJ2-7; D tentatively reads TRBD1 or TRBD2 (5 bases each). CDR1 is MNHEY and CDR2 is SVGAGI in the germline V gene. V was shortened by 5 bases and J by 4 bases, with 12 bases between the two germline ends. The CDR3 consists of 13 residues. CDR3 region: CASSTGLGYEQYV. Here the CDR3 DNA reads TGTGCCAGCAGTACAGGACTGGGGTACGAGCAGTACGTC.

V gene TRBV6-5 combines with J gene TRBJ2-6; a weak D match, TRBD1 (5 bases). Trimming shortened V by 7 bases and J by 4 bases, and 14 bases separated the two germline ends. Germline V gene data show CDR1 as MNHEY and CDR2 as SVGAGI. CDR3 length: 15 amino acids. Here the CDR3 reads CASTQGAGGANVLTF. In nucleotides, the CDR3 is TGTGCCAGCACCCAGGGTGCAGGGGGGGCCAACGTCCTGACTTTC.

The V gene is TRBV20-1, the J gene TRBJ1-2, with D possibly being TRBD1 (6 bases). The V end lost 5 bases, the J end lost 4 bases, and 20 bases lay between the germline ends. The CDR3 contains 15 residues. CDR1 is DFQATT and CDR2 is SNEGSKA in the germline V gene (reference sequence). CDR3 in DNA: TGCAGTGCTCAGCCCCAGCAGGGGAGGTCCTATGGCTACACCTTC. Translated, it gives CSAQPQQGRSYGYTF.

This clonotype was detected many times. The chain joins TRBV6-5 to TRBJ2-1; TRBD2 matches at 9 bases. The CDR3 runs to 15 residues. With V trimmed by 6 bases and J by 2 bases, 5 bases remained unmatched. Per germline, CDR1 MNHEY and CDR2 SVGAGI. The CDR3 DNA follows: TGTGCCAGCAGACGAGCGGGGGGAACCTACAATGAGCAGTTCTTC. This codes for CASRRAGGTYNEQFF.

This clonotype was observed a handful of times. V and J are TRBV5-1 and TRBJ2-7; D may be TRBD2 (5 bases). The CDR3 sequence is 14 residues long. From germline, CDR1 is SGHRS and CDR2 YFSETQ. Trimming took 2 bases from V and 0 from J, leaving 9 bases between them. The CDR3 region is CASSFSATSYEQYF. The CDR3 DNA is TGCGCCAGCAGCTTTAGCGCCACCTCCTACGAGCAGTACTTC.

A few counts support this clonotype. This chain's CDR3 is CASSPGGRDTDTQYF. The CDR3 DNA follows: TGTGCCAGCAGCCCGGGGGGGCGGGACACAGATACGCAGTATTTT. The J gene is TRBJ2-3, the V gene TRBV7-9; 8 positions agree with TRBD2. The CDR3 loop spans 15 amino acids. J lost 2 bases, V lost 5 bases, and 6 bases had no gene match. Germline V CDR1 and CDR2: SEHNR, FQNEAQ (reference sequence).

This clonotype was observed a handful of times. The rearrangement links TRBV19 to TRBJ2-3; 10 nucleotides align to TRBD2. V lost 3 bases to trimming and J lost 2 bases; unmatched junction nucleotides: 5. The CDR3 sequence is 16 residues long. Germline V gives CDR1 LNHDA, CDR2 SQIVND (reference sequence). The CDR3 region is CASSILAGDVTDTQYF. DNA for the CDR3: TGTGCCAGTAGTATTCTAGCGGGGGATGTCACAGATACGCAGTATTTT.